The 30 T cell receptor beta chains below all came from one sample that was sequenced in a study of spatial heterogeneity in lung cancer. Described time point: sample taken at primary tumor resection. Each CDR3 protein is one row after TCRdb ran MiXCR on the 5' RACE reads. This sample has about 21,000 distinct CDR3 sequences; 5.8% occur once, and the top ten carry 30% to 40%. Here the sequenced sample was PBMCs, taken at surgery. The receptors stem from a male donor with early-stage non-small cell lung cancer.

This clonotype was observed many times. J is TRBJ1-2 and V is TRBV6-1; D ambiguous. Germline CDR1 MNHNS, CDR2 SASEGT. Trimming shortened V by 7 bases and J by 3 bases, and 9 bases separated the two germline ends. This CDR3 is 12 amino acids long. CDR3 nucleotides: TGTGCCAGCAACACGGGCGACTATGGCTACACCTTC. Translated, it gives CASNTGDYGYTF.

This clonotype was picked up many times. The chain is built from TRBV10-3 and TRBJ2-1; TRBD2 agrees at 13 bases. The V segment lost 7 bases and the J segment 10 bases; nucleotides outside the gene matches: 37. The CDR3 spans 24 residues. CDR1 is ENHRY and CDR2 is SYGVKD in the germline V gene. This CDR3 reads CAIMSVRGGPTRPTSGRIAFEQFF. CDR3 DNA sequence: TGTGCCATCATGTCCGTGAGGGGTGGTCCTACCCGACCGACTAGCGGGAGGATTGCCTTCGAGCAGTTCTTC.

This clonotype was seen ten or more times. V gene TRBV29-1 combines with J gene TRBJ2-1; 7 bases are shared with TRBD2. This CDR3 contains 13 residues. The trim removed 7 bases at V and 2 bases at J, leaving 5 bases unmatched. Germline CDR1 and CDR2: SQVTM and ANQGSEA. For the CDR3, the DNA is TGCAGCGCCCGGACTAGGGCCTACAATGAGCAGTTCTTC. Amino acid sequence: CSARTRAYNEQFF.

This clonotype has at least ten counts. The rearrangement links TRBV5-1 to TRBJ2-1; the D gene is possibly TRBD1 (6 bases). Germline assignment: CDR1 SGHRS and CDR2 YFSETQ. V was clipped by 4 bases and J by 1 base, with 9 bases between them. This CDR3 spans 14 amino acids. CDR3 in DNA: TGCGCCAGCAGCGAGGGGGTGTCCTACAATGAGCAGTTCTTC. It specifies CASSEGVSYNEQFF.

This chain's CDR3 is CASSYGTVPAGTNNYGYTF. DNA of the CDR3: TGTGCCAGCAGTTACGGGACCGTCCCCGCAGGAACAAACAACTATGGCTACACCTTC. This sequence joins TRBV6-2 or TRBV6-3 and TRBJ1-2, with D possibly being TRBD1 (5 bases). The V gene lost 2 bases and the J gene lost 2 bases, with 24 bases spanning the gap. There are 19 residues in the CDR3. The germline CDR1 and CDR2 sequences are MNHEY and SVGEGT.

Ten or more counts support this clonotype. The genes are TRBV19 and TRBJ1-5; perhaps TRBD1 as D (5 bases). Germline V gene data show CDR1 as LNHDA and CDR2 as SQIVND (reference sequence). The CDR3 runs 14 residues. V dropped 9 bases and J dropped 2 bases, with 14 bases sitting between them. CDR3 sequence reads: CASRIGGGNQPQHF. The CDR3 region has the DNA TGTGCCAGCCGAATCGGAGGGGGCAATCAGCCCCAGCATTTT.

This clonotype was seen many times. The V and J genes are TRBV10-3 and TRBJ1-4; a weak D match, TRBD1 (6 bases). Trimming took off 2 bases at V and 7 bases at J, with 14 bases between the two ends. The CDR3 spans 15 residues. Germline CDR1 is ENHRY and CDR2 is SYGVKD. The CDR3 here is CAISEAQGPREKLFF. CDR3 coding DNA: TGTGCCATCAGTGAGGCACAGGGACCGCGTGAAAAACTGTTTTTT.

This clonotype was detected many times. This chain connects TRBV30 to TRBJ1-2; D unclear. The CDR3 has 11 amino acids. Germline V gene data show CDR1 as GTSNPN and CDR2 as SVGIG (reference sequence). The ends were cut back, 1 base at V and 6 bases at J, with 6 bases in the middle. The CDR3 loop reads CAWSAWDGYTF. The DNA for the CDR3 is TGTGCCTGGAGTGCGTGGGATGGCTACACCTTC.

This clonotype was found a few times. This chain uses TRBV18 with TRBJ1-2; D unclear. Germline-derived CDR1 and CDR2 are KGHSH and LQKENI. Trimming removed 3 bases from V and 6 bases from J, with 14 bases in between. The CDR3 is made up of 14 amino acids. The CDR3 DNA is TGTGCCAGCTCACCCGAGGACGGAACTGATGGCTACACCTTC. Translating it yields CASSPEDGTDGYTF.

This clonotype came up many times. The rearrangement uses TRBV18 and TRBJ2-3, with a possible D match to TRBD1 (6 bases). The germline CDR1 and CDR2 sequences are KGHSH and LQKENI. V was clipped by 3 bases and J by 6 bases, with 10 bases between them. The CDR3 runs to 13 residues. CDR3 in amino acids: CASSPPTGDTQYF. Here the CDR3 DNA reads TGTGCCAGCTCACCCCCCACAGGGGATACGCAGTATTTT. The full variable domain, in which reference TRBV18 and TRBJ2-3 provide the parts outside the CDR3, is NAGVMQNPRHLVRRRGQEARLRCSPMKGHSHVYWYRQLPEEGLKFMVYLQKENIIDESGMPKERFSAEFPKEGPSILRIQQVVRGDSAAYFCASSPPTGDTQYFGPGTRLTVL.

This chain links TRBV6-2 or TRBV6-3 with TRBJ1-1; D gene ambiguous. Germline CDR1 reads MNHEY; CDR2 reads SVGEGT. The CDR3 runs to 15 residues. Trimming pared 2 bases from V and 0 bases from J, leaving 10 bases between. The CDR3 DNA reads as TGTGCCAGCAGTTACATTGCAGGTCTGAACACTGAAGCTTTCTTT. This gives the protein CASSYIAGLNTEAFF.

This clonotype was detected ten times or more. Here the CDR3 reads CAISGGQGSYEQYF. DNA of the CDR3: TGTGCCATCAGTGGAGGACAGGGAAGCTACGAGCAGTACTTC. The chain employs TRBV10-3 and TRBJ2-7; the match to TRBD1 covers 8 bases. This CDR3 has 14 residues. V lost 4 bases, J lost 3 bases, and 5 bases stayed unmatched. Germline CDR1 is ENHRY and CDR2 is SYGVKD.

In its sample, this clonotype was seen many times. The chain uses TRBV7-3 and TRBJ2-3; no clear D. The CDR3 has 12 residues. Germline lookup yields CDR1 SGHTA and CDR2 FQGTGA. V was trimmed by 1 base and J by 6 bases, leaving 5 bases between them. Here the CDR3 reads CASSLNSDTQYF. In nucleotides, the CDR3 is TGTGCCAGCAGCTTAAATTCCGATACGCAGTATTTT.

J is TRBJ2-5 and V is TRBV5-1; D is undetermined. Trimming removed 2 bases from V and 2 bases from J, with 13 bases in between. This CDR3 has 15 residues. Per germline, CDR1 SGHRS and CDR2 YFSETQ. The CDR3 loop reads CASSLLRLNQETQYF. In DNA form, the CDR3 reads TGCGCCAGCAGCTTATTACGCCTAAATCAAGAGACCCAGTACTTC.

This clonotype was observed at least ten times. This sequence joins TRBV6-5 and TRBJ2-3; D perhaps matches TRBD2 (7 bases). The length of the CDR3 is 15 residues. The germline V and J ends were trimmed by 2 bases and 5 bases, with 14 bases remaining between them. Germline V gene lookup returns CDR1 MNHEY and CDR2 SVGAGI. The CDR3 sequence is CASSYGRGGLDTQYF. The CDR3 DNA reads TGTGCCAGCAGTTACGGGAGGGGGGGGTTAGATACGCAGTATTTT.

This clonotype was counted ten times or more. The chain employs TRBV29-1 and TRBJ1-2; D unresolved. Per the germline V gene, CDR1 is SQVTM and CDR2 is ANQGSEA. Deletions cut 5 bases from V and 0 bases from J, with 7 bases between. The CDR3 has 12 residues. CDR3 nucleotides: TGCAGCGTTCAAGCCTCTAACTATGGCTACACCTTC. Protein sequence: CSVQASNYGYTF.

This clonotype appeared many times. J is TRBJ1-4 and V is TRBV3-1; D ambiguous. V lost 5 bases, J lost 6 bases, and 13 bases lay in between. The CDR3 extends over 14 amino acids. Germline V gene lookup returns CDR1 LGHDT and CDR2 YNNKEL (reference sequence). The CDR3 protein is CASSDTLRDEKLFF. The CDR3 DNA reads TGTGCCAGCAGCGACACCCTCCGGGATGAAAAACTGTTTTTT. The full variable domain, with the rest looked up from reference TRBV3-1 and TRBJ1-4, is DTAVSQTPKYLVTQMGNDKSIKCEQNLGHDTMYWYKQDSKKFLKIMFSYNNKELIINETVPNRFSPKSPDKAHLNLHINSLELGDSAVYFCASSDTLRDEKLFFGSGTQLSVL.

This clonotype occurred many times. The chain is built from TRBV12-3 or TRBV12-4 and TRBJ2-3, with 7 bases lining up with TRBD2. Trimming took 8 bases from V and 0 from J; bases not matched to a gene: 11. The CDR3 runs to 16 residues. For the CDR3, the DNA is TGTGCCAGCGCGTCTCTAGCGGTTTCTAGCACAGATACGCAGTATTTT. Its protein product is CASASLAVSSTDTQYF.

This clonotype has at least ten counts. CDR3 residues: CASSQSIGGNNEQFF. CDR3 coding DNA: TGTGCCAGCAGCCAGAGTATCGGGGGAAACAATGAGCAGTTCTTC. The rearrangement links TRBV4-2 to TRBJ2-1; D is perhaps TRBD2 (6 bases). Germline V gene lookup returns CDR1 LGHNA and CDR2 YNFKEQ. V lost 3 bases to trimming and J lost 5 bases, with 14 bases between them. This CDR3 contains 15 residues.

This clonotype was observed at least ten times. J is TRBJ2-2 and V is TRBV2; D remains unclear. The length of the CDR3 is 12 residues. V lost 7 bases to trimming and J lost 1 base, with 4 bases between them. Germline CDR1 and CDR2: SNHLY and FYNNEI. In nucleotides, the CDR3 is TGTGCCAGCACACTGAACACCGGGGAGCTGTTTTTT. Translating gives CASTLNTGELFF. The full variable domain, rest sourced from reference TRBV2 and TRBJ2-2, is EPEVTQTPSHQVTQMGQEVILRCVPISNHLYFYWYRQILGQKVEFLVSFYNNEISEKSEIFDDQFSVERPDGSNFTLKIRSTKLEDSAMYFCASTLNTGELFFGEGSRLTVL.

This clonotype was seen at least ten times. The chain combines TRBV7-3 with TRBJ2-2, with D possibly being TRBD1 (6 bases). The CDR3 covers 16 residues. V lost 2 bases to trimming and J lost 0 bases, with 10 bases between them. CDR1 SGHTA and CDR2 FQGTGA come from the germline V gene. CDR3 coding DNA: TGTGCCAGCAGCTTATTGGGGACATCGAACACCGGGGAGCTGTTTTTT. This sequence encodes CASSLLGTSNTGELFF.

This clonotype was counted at least ten times. The chain couples TRBV6-5 to TRBJ1-4; perhaps TRBD1 as D (5 bases). V lost 4 bases and J lost 7, with 19 bases in between. The CDR3 covers 16 residues. Germline V gives CDR1 MNHEY, CDR2 SVGAGI. The CDR3 sequence is CASSFFPGTMSEKLFF. The CDR3 nucleotides are TGTGCCAGCAGTTTCTTCCCCGGGACTATGTCTGAAAAACTGTTTTTT.

This clonotype was observed at least ten times. The CDR3 region has the DNA TGTGCCAGCAGCCCTTCTCGAGACATCGGCACTAACTATGGCTACACCTTC. Protein sequence: CASSPSRDIGTNYGYTF. The chain joins TRBV7-9 to TRBJ1-2; D not resolved. V was trimmed by 5 bases and J by 0 bases, leaving 19 bases between them. CDR3 length equals 17 residues. Germline assignment: CDR1 SEHNR and CDR2 FQNEAQ (reference sequence).

At least ten counts were recorded for this clonotype. The CDR3 reads CARRYRGSSYNEQFF. The CDR3 DNA is TGTGCCAGAAGATACAGGGGATCCTCCTACAATGAGCAGTTCTTC. The chain couples TRBV5-3 to TRBJ2-1; the match to TRBD1 covers 7 bases. TRBV5-3 is recorded as an ORF, its role being uncertain. The V gene end was trimmed by 5 bases and the J gene end by 0 bases; junction bases not matched to a gene: 5. This CDR3 spans 15 amino acids.

Many counts were recorded for this clonotype. The V gene is TRBV28, the J gene TRBJ2-7, with D possibly being TRBD1 (6 bases). The CDR3 spans 15 residues. CDR1 and CDR2 (germline): MDHEN, SYDVKM. The ends were cut back, 3 bases at V and 0 bases at J, with 12 bases in the middle. In nucleotides, the CDR3 is TGTGCCAGCAGTTTCGGGACAACTAACTCCTACGAGCAGTACTTC. This translates into CASSFGTTNSYEQYF.

A few counts support this clonotype. This chain connects TRBV7-6 to TRBJ2-3, with D possibly being TRBD1 or TRBD2 (5 bases each). Trimming took 0 bases from V and 4 from J, leaving 14 bases between them. The CDR3 length is 16 residues. In germline, CDR1 is SGHVS, CDR2 FNYEAQ. DNA for the CDR3: TGTGCCAGCAGCTTAGCGCTGGGGGAAGTAGCAGATACGCAGTATTTT. Its protein is CASSLALGEVADTQYF.

In its sample, this clonotype was seen many times. The V gene is TRBV24-1, the J gene TRBJ2-1; D is ambiguous. Between the trimmed V and J ends, which lost 0 bases and 4 bases, there was a span of 15 bases. The CDR3 spans 17 residues. From germline, CDR1 is KGHDR and CDR2 SFDVKD. The CDR3 DNA follows: TGTGCCACCAGTGATTTGGATCCGGATTTGGGGTACAATGAGCAGTTCTTC. It translates to CATSDLDPDLGYNEQFF.

J is TRBJ2-1 and V is TRBV6-2 or TRBV6-3; TRBD2 is a possible D gene (5 bases). Looked up from germline, CDR1 is MNHEY and CDR2 is SVGEGT. The CDR3 contains 15 residues. Trimming removed 7 bases from V and 10 bases from J, with 23 bases in between. CDR3 loop: CASIKGGIPRGEQFF. CDR3 coding DNA: TGTGCCAGCATCAAGGGTGGGATCCCGCGCGGGGAGCAGTTCTTC.

This clonotype was recorded at least ten times. This chain connects TRBV7-9 to TRBJ1-2, with D maybe TRBD1 (6 bases). V was shortened by 6 bases and J by 10 bases, with 12 bases between the two germline ends. CDR3 length equals 11 residues. Germline V gives CDR1 SEHNR, CDR2 FQNEAQ (reference sequence). As DNA, the CDR3 is TGTGCCAGCAGTCGACAGGATAACTACACCTTC. Residues: CASSRQDNYTF.

This clonotype came up many times. This chain joins TRBV6-5 and TRBJ1-1; no clear D. Trimming removed 4 bases at V and 3 bases at J, with 12 bases between. This CDR3 has 14 amino acids. Germline CDR1 and CDR2: MNHEY and SVGAGI. The CDR3 loop reads CASSSRGGYTEAFF. In DNA, the CDR3 is TGTGCCAGCAGTTCCCGCGGCGGATACACTGAAGCTTTCTTT.